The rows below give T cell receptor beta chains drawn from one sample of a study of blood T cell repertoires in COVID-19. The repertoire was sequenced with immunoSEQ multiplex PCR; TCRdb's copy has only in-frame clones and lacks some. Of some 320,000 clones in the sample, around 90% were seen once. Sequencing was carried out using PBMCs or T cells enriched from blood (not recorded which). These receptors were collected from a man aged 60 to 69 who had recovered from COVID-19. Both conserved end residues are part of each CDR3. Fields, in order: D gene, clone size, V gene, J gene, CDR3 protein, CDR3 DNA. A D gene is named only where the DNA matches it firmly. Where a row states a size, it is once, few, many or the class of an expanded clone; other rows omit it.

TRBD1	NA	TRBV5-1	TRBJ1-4	CASSLTGGTTNEKLFF	TGCGCCAGCAGCCTGACAGGGGGCACAACTAATGAAAAACTGTTTTTT
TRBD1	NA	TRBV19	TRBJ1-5	CASSIQTGGRGQPQHF	TGTGCCAGTAGTATCCAGACAGGGGGAAGGGGTCAGCCCCAGCATTTT
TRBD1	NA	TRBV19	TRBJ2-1	CASSIWGRGHSYNEQFF	TGTGCCAGTAGTATATGGGGCAGGGGGCATTCCTACAATGAGCAGTTCTTC
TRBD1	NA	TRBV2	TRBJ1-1	CASKDRDTEAFF	TGTGCCAGCAAGGACAGGGACACTGAAGCTTTCTTT
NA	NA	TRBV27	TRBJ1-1	CATQSVNTEAFF	TGTGCCACCCAGAGCGTGAACACTGAAGCTTTCTTT
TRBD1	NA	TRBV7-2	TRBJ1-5	CASSSQGGNQPQHF	TGTGCCAGCAGCTCGCAGGGGGGCAATCAGCCCCAGCATTTT
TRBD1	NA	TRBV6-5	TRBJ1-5	CASRPDRGRNQPQHF	TGTGCCAGCAGACCTGACAGGGGTCGCAATCAGCCCCAGCATTTT
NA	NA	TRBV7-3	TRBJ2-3	CASAHSSSTDTQYF	TGTGCCAGCGCCCACAGTTCTAGCACAGATACGCAGTATTTT
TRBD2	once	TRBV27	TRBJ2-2	CASSPISLAGVTGELFF	TGTGCCAGCAGCCCTATATCCCTAGCGGGGGTCACCGGGGAGCTGTTTTTT
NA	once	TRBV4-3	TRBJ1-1	CASSQPGGLAFF	TGCGCCAGCAGCCAACCAGGCGGGTTGGCTTTCTTT
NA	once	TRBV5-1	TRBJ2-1	CASSLATGGNEQFF	TGCGCCAGCAGCTTGGCGACAGGAGGAAATGAGCAGTTCTTC
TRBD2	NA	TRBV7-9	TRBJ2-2	CASSLAGAGAGELFF	TGTGCCAGCAGCTTAGCGGGAGCGGGGGCCGGGGAGCTGTTTTTT
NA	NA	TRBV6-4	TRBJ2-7	CASSDLDSFSQGRGRTGEQYF	TGTGCCAGCAGTGACCTAGACTCTTTTAGCCAGGGTAGGGGTCGTACAGGGGAGCAGTACTTC
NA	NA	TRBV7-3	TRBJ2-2	CASKLVPLEGELFF	TGTGCCTCCAAACTGGTACCCCTGGAGGGGGAGCTGTTTTTT
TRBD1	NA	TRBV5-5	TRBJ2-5	CASSFGTEETQYF	TGTGCCAGCAGCTTTGGGACAGAAGAGACCCAGTACTTC
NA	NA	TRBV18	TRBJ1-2	CASSPLAEIPYGYTF	TGTGCCAGCTCACCACTGGCGGAGATCCCCTATGGCTACACCTTC
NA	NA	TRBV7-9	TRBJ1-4	CASSLAAGSFEKLFF	TGTGCCAGCAGCTTAGCGGCAGGGTCTTTTGAAAAACTGTTTTTT
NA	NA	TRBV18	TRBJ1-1	CASSPNSLGGTEAFF	TGTGCCAGCTCACCAAATTCCCTCGGGGGCACTGAAGCTTTCTTT
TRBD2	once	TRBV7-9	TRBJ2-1	CASSRGTSGVNEQFF	TGTGCCAGCAGCCGCGGGACTAGCGGGGTTAATGAGCAGTTCTTC
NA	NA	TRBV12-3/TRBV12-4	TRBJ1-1	CASSQTLNTEAFF	TGTGCCAGCAGCCAGACACTGAACACTGAAGCTTTCTTT
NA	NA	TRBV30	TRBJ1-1	CAWNFGGNTEAFF	TGTGCCTGGAATTTTGGAGGGAACACTGAAGCTTTCTTT
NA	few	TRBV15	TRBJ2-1	CATSETTAPLGGEQFF	TGTGCCACCAGCGAAACAACTGCCCCCCTAGGAGGTGAGCAGTTCTTC
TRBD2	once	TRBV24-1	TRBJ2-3	CATSGGRGAKRTDTQYF	TGTGCCACCAGTGGGGGGCGGGGGGCCAAAAGGACAGATACGCAGTATTTT
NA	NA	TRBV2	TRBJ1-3	CASSTLRGTGNTIYF	TGTGCCAGCAGTACACTCAGGGGAACTGGAAACACCATATATTTT
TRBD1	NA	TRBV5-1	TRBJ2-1	CASSQGQGNNEQFF	TGCGCCAGCAGCCAGGGACAGGGAAACAATGAGCAGTTCTTC
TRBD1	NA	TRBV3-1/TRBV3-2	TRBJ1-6	CASSQIGQGSSPLHF	TGTGCCAGCAGCCAGATAGGACAGGGCAGTTCACCCCTCCACTTT
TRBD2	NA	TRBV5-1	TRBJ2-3	CASSFYLAGATDTQYF	TGCGCCAGCAGCTTCTATCTAGCGGGAGCCACAGATACGCAGTATTTT
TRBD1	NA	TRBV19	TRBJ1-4	CASRTTGSSNEKLFF	TGTGCCAGTAGAACGACAGGGAGTTCTAATGAAAAACTGTTTTTT
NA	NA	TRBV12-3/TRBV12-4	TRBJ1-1	CASSWTVATEAFF	TGTGCCAGCAGCTGGACTGTCGCCACTGAAGCTTTCTTT
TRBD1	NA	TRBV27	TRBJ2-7	CASSSGTADYEQYF	TGTGCCAGCAGTTCAGGGACAGCAGACTACGAGCAGTACTTC
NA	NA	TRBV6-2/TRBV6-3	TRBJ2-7	CASSYSPAREQYF	TGTGCCAGCAGTTACTCTCCCGCTCGGGAGCAGTACTTC
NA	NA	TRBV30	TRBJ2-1	CAWSVLAGGYNEQFF	TGTGCCTGGAGTGTATTGGCGGGTGGGTACAATGAGCAGTTCTTC
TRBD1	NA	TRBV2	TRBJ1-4	CASSDSGDSPLPTNEKLFF	TGTGCCAGCAGTGATTCTGGGGACAGCCCGCTTCCAACTAATGAAAAACTGTTTTTT
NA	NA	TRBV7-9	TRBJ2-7	CASSPAVAVVEQYF	TGTGCCAGCAGCCCAGCTGTAGCGGTCGTCGAGCAGTACTTC
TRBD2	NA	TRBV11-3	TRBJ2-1	CASSPRRRERNEQFF	TGTGCCAGCAGCCCCCGCCGGCGGGAGCGCAATGAGCAGTTCTTC
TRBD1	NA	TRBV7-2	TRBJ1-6	CASSSGTGGFSAYNSPLHF	TGTGCCAGCAGCTCCGGGACAGGGGGCTTTAGCGCCTATAATTCACCCCTCCACTTT
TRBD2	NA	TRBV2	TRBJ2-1	CASSVRSPGLVNEQFF	TGTGCCAGCAGTGTACGGAGCCCGGGACTAGTCAATGAGCAGTTCTTC
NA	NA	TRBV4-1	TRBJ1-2	CASSQDRINYGYTF	TGCGCCAGCAGCCAGGACAGAATTAACTATGGCTACACCTTC
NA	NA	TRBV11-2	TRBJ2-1	CASSLLRNSRFDEQFF	TGTGCCAGCAGCTTGCTACGGAACAGTCGGTTCGATGAGCAGTTCTTC
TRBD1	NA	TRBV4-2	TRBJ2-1	CASSRDREYNEQFF	TGTGCCAGCAGCCGGGACAGGGAGTACAATGAGCAGTTCTTC
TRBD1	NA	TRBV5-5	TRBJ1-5	CASSTGTGGSNQPQHF	TGTGCCAGCAGCACCGGGACAGGGGGCTCCAATCAGCCCCAGCATTTT
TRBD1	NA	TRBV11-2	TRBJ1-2	CASRLYKGGQDYGYTF	TGTGCCAGCAGACTGTACAAAGGGGGACAGGACTATGGCTACACCTTC
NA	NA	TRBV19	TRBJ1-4	CASSIAGGRSEKLFF	TGTGCCAGTAGTATAGCTGGGGGGAGGAGTGAAAAACTGTTTTTT
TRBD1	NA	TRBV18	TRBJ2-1	CASSRGQGPRPLNEQFF	TGTGCCAGCTCACGAGGACAGGGCCCTCGCCCCCTCAATGAGCAGTTCTTC
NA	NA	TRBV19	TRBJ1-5	CASSIDTFADQPQHF	TGTGCCAGTAGTATAGATACCTTCGCGGATCAGCCCCAGCATTTT
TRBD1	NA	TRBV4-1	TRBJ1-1	CASSQGRTGKNTEAFF	TGCGCCAGCAGCCAAGGGCGGACAGGCAAGAACACTGAAGCTTTCTTT
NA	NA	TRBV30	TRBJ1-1	CAWSVSQNTEAFF	TGTGCCTGGAGTGTAAGCCAGAACACTGAAGCTTTCTTT
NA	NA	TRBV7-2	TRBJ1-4	CASSLGGINEKLFF	TGTGCCAGCAGCTTAGGAGGTATTAATGAAAAACTGTTTTTT
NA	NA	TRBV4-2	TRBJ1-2	CASSRGTATSLNYGYTF	TGTGCCAGCAGCCGCGGGACGGCTACCTCTCTTAACTATGGCTACACCTTC
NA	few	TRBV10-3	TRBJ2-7	CAINHRDSADEQYF	TGTGCCATTAACCACAGAGACAGTGCGGACGAGCAGTACTTC
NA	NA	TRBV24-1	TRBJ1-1	CATSDFTGKNMNTEAFF	TGTGCCACCAGTGATTTCACAGGAAAAAACATGAACACTGAAGCTTTCTTT
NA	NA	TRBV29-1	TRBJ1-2	CSVREIVGYTF	TGCAGCGTGCGAGAAATAGTTGGCTACACCTTC
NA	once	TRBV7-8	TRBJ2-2	CASLNQQNTGELFF	TGTGCCAGCCTTAATCAACAGAACACCGGGGAGCTGTTTTTT